What follows are 28 T cell receptor beta chains derived from one specimen sequenced in a study of T cell repertoires in cytomegalovirus infection. Using its own MiXCR run on the reads, TCRdb lists one record per CDR3 protein. Of over 250,000 distinct CDR3 sequences in the sample, more than 20% were seen once. The source material was PBMCs. The origin of the receptors is a human donor in good health (CMV status not recorded). Some clones in this sample may be carry-over from other donors' samples.

CDR3 coding DNA: TGCAGTGCTAGAGATCCTAAAGAGACCCAGTACTTC. Its translation is CSARDPKETQYF. The gene calls are TRBV20-1 and TRBJ2-5; D not resolved. With 0 bases removed from V and 3 bases from J, the gap between germline ends came to 5 bases. CDR3 length: 12 amino acids. Germline CDR1 reads DFQATT; CDR2 reads SNEGSKA (reference sequence).

The sample holds a few counts of this clonotype. The chain joins TRBV28 to TRBJ2-1; 12 bases align to TRBD2. Per the germline V gene, CDR1 is MDHEN and CDR2 is SYDVKM. This CDR3 contains 16 residues. J gave up 5 bases and V 4 bases, and 6 bases lay outside the gene matches. This chain's CDR3 is CASSWASSGGDNEQFF. As DNA, the CDR3 is TGTGCCAGCAGTTGGGCGTCTAGCGGGGGGGACAATGAGCAGTTCTTC.

The gene calls are TRBV9 and TRBJ2-7, with unresolved D. The CDR3 sequence is 14 residues long. V was trimmed by 0 bases and J by 6 bases, leaving 13 bases between them. Per the germline V gene, CDR1 is SGDLS and CDR2 is YYNGEE. This CDR3 reads CASSVGVGPREQYF. The DNA for the CDR3 is TGTGCCAGCAGCGTAGGAGTAGGACCACGCGAGCAGTACTTC.

This clonotype was counted many times. The chain is built from TRBV7-9 and TRBJ1-2; 7 bases are a match to TRBD1. In germline, CDR1 is SEHNR, CDR2 FQNEAQ (reference sequence). The trim removed 1 base at V and 4 bases at J, leaving 6 bases unmatched. The CDR3 covers 15 residues. The CDR3 reads CASSLGDRERYGYTF. The CDR3 coding sequence is TGTGCCAGCAGCTTAGGAGACAGGGAACGCTATGGCTACACCTTC.

In its sample, this clonotype was seen many times. The J gene is TRBJ1-1, the V gene TRBV7-2, with 7 bases aligning to TRBD1. V was clipped by 5 bases and J by 5 bases; unmatched bases: 5. The germline gives CDR1 SGHTA, CDR2 FQGNSA. The CDR3 extends over 13 amino acids. The CDR3 DNA reads as TGTGCCAGCAGCACCGTACAGGGGACTGAAGCTTTCTTT. This sequence encodes CASSTVQGTEAFF. Using reference TRBV7-2 and TRBJ1-1 for the parts outside the CDR3, the full variable domain is GAGVSQSPSNKVTEKGKDVELRCDPISGHTALYWYRQSLGQGLEFLIYFQGNSAPDKSGLPSDRFSAERTGGSVSTLTIQRTQQEDSAVYLCASSTVQGTEAFFGQGTRLTVV.

This clonotype has only a few counts. This chain uses TRBV11-2 with TRBJ2-2; D gene uncertain. V lost 4 bases, J lost 4 bases, and 16 bases lay in between. Germline V gene sequence: CDR1 SGHAT, CDR2 FQNNGV. The CDR3 sequence is 16 residues long. The CDR3 protein is CASSSKPQTSTGELFF. The CDR3 region has the DNA TGTGCCAGCAGCTCCAAGCCCCAAACGTCCACCGGGGAGCTGTTTTTT.

This clonotype was detected ten times or more. The chain links TRBV7-2 to TRBJ2-7; D might be TRBD1 (6 bases). This CDR3 contains 15 residues. V was pared by 5 bases and J by 5 bases, with 19 bases between. Germline V gene sequence: CDR1 SGHTA, CDR2 FQGNSA. The CDR3 is CASSPGSGAYHEQYF. The CDR3 DNA sequence: TGTGCCAGCAGCCCCGGTTCAGGGGCTTACCACGAGCAGTACTTC.

This clonotype was seen a few times. This chain joins TRBV2 and TRBJ2-1; TRBD2 agrees at 9 bases. This CDR3 region has 13 residues. V lost 6 bases to trimming and J lost 5 bases; unmatched junction nucleotides: 2. Germline-derived CDR1 and CDR2 are SNHLY and FYNNEI. The CDR3 loop is CASRSGGNNEQFF. CDR3 nucleotides: TGTGCCAGCAGAAGCGGGGGGAACAATGAGCAGTTCTTC.

CDR3 bases: TGTGCCAGCAGCTTAATTGGCGGGAGGTGGGCAGATACGCAGTATTTT. This sequence encodes CASSLIGGRWADTQYF. The rearrangement joins TRBV11-3 to TRBJ2-3; 8 nucleotides align to TRBD2. The CDR3 has 16 residues. Germline CDR1 SGHNT, CDR2 YENEEA. With 2 bases clipped from V and 4 bases from J, the junction kept 8 bases outside the gene matches.

The chain links TRBV27 to TRBJ2-3, with D possibly called TRBD1 or TRBD2 (5 bases each). Trimming stripped 5 bases from V and 2 bases from J, with 14 bases between. The CDR3 covers 15 residues. In germline, CDR1 is MNHEY, CDR2 SMNVEV (reference sequence). CDR3 bases: TGTGCCAGCAGTCCCGTCGGGGCCCTCACAGATACGCAGTATTTT. Encoded protein: CASSPVGALTDTQYF.

This clonotype was seen a single time. The rearrangement uses TRBV29-1 and TRBJ2-1; 8 bases fit TRBD2. Looked up from germline, CDR1 is SQVTM and CDR2 is ANQGSEA. The ends lost 4 bases at V and 10 bases at J; junction bases unmatched: 12. CDR3 length: 14 amino acids. CDR3 protein: CSVVVVAGFGEQFF. The CDR3 DNA reads as TGCAGCGTTGTCGTAGTAGCGGGATTCGGCGAGCAGTTCTTC.

V and J are TRBV3-1 and TRBJ2-1; 8 bases match TRBD2. After removal of 8 bases from V and 5 bases from J, the junction contained 8 bases not matched to a gene. The germline V gene has CDR1 LGHDT and CDR2 YNNKEL (reference sequence). This CDR3 has 14 amino acids. Here the CDR3 reads CASSGGAGHNEQFF. CDR3 coding DNA: TGTGCCAGCTCGGGGGGGGCGGGGCACAATGAGCAGTTCTTC.

This clonotype has a handful of counts. The genes are TRBV5-1 and TRBJ2-3; D ambiguous. V lost 0 bases, J lost 4 bases, and 6 bases lay in between. Germline CDR1 SGHRS, CDR2 YFSETQ. The CDR3 covers 13 residues. The CDR3 sequence is CASSLGISDTQYF. The DNA of the CDR3 is TGCGCCAGCAGCTTGGGTATATCAGATACGCAGTATTTT.

Details on this clonotype: A junction boundary mismatches the germline segment, possibly from a read error. The chain employs TRBV28 and TRBJ2-5; 10 bases are a match to TRBD1. This CDR3 is built from 15 residues. Per germline, CDR1 MDHEN and CDR2 SYDVKM. The CDR3 coding sequence is TGTGCCAGCATCCCGACAGGGGGCGCCGGGGAGACCGAGTACTTC. Translation gives CASIPTGGAGETEYF. Supplemented by reference TRBV28 and TRBJ2-5, the full variable domain reads DVKVTQSSRYLVKRTGEKVFLECVQDMDHENMFWYRQDPGLGLRLIYFSYDVKMKEKGDIPEGYSVSREKKERFSLILESASTNQTSMYLCASIPTGGAGETEYFGPGTRLLVL.

The chain uses TRBV20-1 and TRBJ2-7; unclear D gene. This CDR3 spans 13 amino acids. Germline V gene data show CDR1 as DFQATT and CDR2 as SNEGSKA (reference sequence). Trimming left V 3 bases short and J 1 base short, with 10 bases between. The CDR3 here is CSASSQGSYEQYF. CDR3 DNA: TGCAGTGCTAGTTCCCAAGGTTCCTACGAGCAGTACTTC.

J is TRBJ1-2 and V is TRBV2, with TRBD1 identical over 9 bases. CDR3 length: 12 amino acids. Per germline, CDR1 SNHLY and CDR2 FYNNEI. With 10 bases clipped from V and 7 bases from J, the junction kept 7 bases outside the gene matches. CDR3 loop: CATSGTGLGYTF. CDR3 nucleotides: TGTGCCACCTCCGGGACAGGGCTTGGCTACACCTTC.

The V call is TRBV7-2, the J call TRBJ2-3; 11 bases match TRBD1. Losses at the gene ends were 4 bases for V and 1 base for J; bases not matched to a gene: 1. CDR1 is SGHTA, CDR2 FQGNSA, per germline. The CDR3 consists of 15 residues. The CDR3 DNA sequence: TGTGCCAGCAGCTGGGGACAGGGGGGCACAGATACGCAGTATTTT. This translates into CASSWGQGGTDTQYF.

The chain has TRBV28 and TRBJ1-6; D may be TRBD1 (5 bases). The V end lost 7 bases, the J end lost 10 bases, and 17 bases lay between the germline ends. This CDR3 is built from 14 residues. Germline lookup yields CDR1 MDHEN and CDR2 SYDVKM. The CDR3 coding sequence is TGTGCCAGCAATCTCCTCAGGGTTTTCTCACCCCTCCACTTT. Protein sequence: CASNLLRVFSPLHF. Based on the CDR3 plus reference TRBV28 and TRBJ1-6, the full variable domain is DVKVTQSSRYLVKRTGEKVFLECVQDMDHENMFWYRQDPGLGLRLIYFSYDVKMKEKGDIPEGYSVSREKKERFSLILESASTNQTSMYLCASNLLRVFSPLHFGNGTRLTVT.

J is TRBJ1-5 and V is TRBV12-3 or TRBV12-4; D perhaps matches TRBD1 (6 bases). Trimming shortened V by 5 bases and J by 3 bases, and 11 bases separated the two germline ends. The CDR3 loop spans 14 amino acids. CDR3: CASSLGQNNQPQHF. Here the CDR3 DNA reads TGTGCCAGCAGTCTAGGACAGAACAATCAGCCCCAGCATTTT.

This clonotype was picked up a small number of times. The V call is TRBV28, the J call TRBJ2-4; a possible D gene is TRBD2 (5 bases). V lost 6 bases and J 7 bases, leaving 10 bases between the germline ends. The CDR3 consists of 12 residues. Germline loops: CDR1 MDHEN, CDR2 SYDVKM. CDR3 protein: CASSTGFNIQYF. For the CDR3, the DNA is TGTGCCAGCAGCACGGGGTTCAACATTCAGTACTTC.

The chain has TRBV20-1 and TRBJ1-6; 9 bases are shared with TRBD1. The CDR3 has 13 residues. Unmatched junction bases numbered 6, after V lost 6 bases and J lost 9 bases. The germline CDR1 and CDR2 sequences are DFQATT and SNEGSKA (reference sequence). CDR3 protein: CSAGQGIGSPLHF. As DNA, the CDR3 is TGCAGTGCCGGACAGGGGATTGGTTCACCCCTCCACTTT.

The CDR3 spells CASIPGLGSGNVLTF. The CDR3, as DNA: TGTGCCAGCATCCCGGGCCTAGGGAGTGGCAACGTCCTGACTTTC. V is TRBV28 and J is TRBJ2-6; tentative D call: TRBD2 (5 bases). Germline CDR1 and CDR2: MDHEN and SYDVKM. Trimming shortened V by 7 bases and J by 9 bases, and 19 bases separated the two germline ends. The CDR3 has 15 amino acids.

The chain is built from TRBV9 and TRBJ2-1; the match to TRBD2 covers 7 bases. CDR3 length: 16 residues. J gave up 4 bases and V 4 bases, and 11 bases lay outside the gene matches. Germline CDR1 reads SGDLS; CDR2 reads YYNGEE. The CDR3 is CASSLSGGRVYNEQFF. CDR3 DNA: TGTGCCAGCAGCTTAAGTGGCGGGAGAGTTTACAATGAGCAGTTCTTC.

This rearrangement joins TRBV25-1 to TRBJ1-2, with TRBD1 as a possible D gene (5 bases). Trimming shortened V by 1 base and J by 7 bases, and 16 bases separated the two germline ends. This CDR3 is 15 amino acids long. The germline gives CDR1 MGHDK, CDR2 SYGVNS. CDR3 DNA: TGTGCCAGCAGTGAATTAGAGCCCAGGGTCGGTGGCTACACCTTC. This gives the protein CASSELEPRVGGYTF.

This clonotype was seen more than once but under ten times. The chain couples TRBV28 to TRBJ2-7; 8 positions match TRBD2. This CDR3 spans 15 amino acids. CDR1 MDHEN and CDR2 SYDVKM come from the germline V gene. The J segment lost 0 bases and the V segment lost 5 bases, leaving 6 bases of the junction unmatched. In DNA form, the CDR3 reads TGTGCCAGCAGTCCGACTAGCGAGAGCTCCTACGAGCAGTACTTC. Translating it yields CASSPTSESSYEQYF.

This clonotype was seen repeatedly, ten times or more. The rearrangement joins TRBV7-2 to TRBJ2-1; the D is unclear. The CDR3 sequence is 16 residues long. The V and J ends lost 1 base and 2 bases respectively, with 12 bases between them. The V gene's germline CDR1 is SGHTA and CDR2 FQGNSA. The DNA of the CDR3 is TGTGCCAGCAGCTTAGAGGTGGGTTTGACCTACAATGAGCAGTTCTTC. This translates into CASSLEVGLTYNEQFF. The full variable domain, with the rest looked up from reference TRBV7-2 and TRBJ2-1, is GAGVSQSPSNKVTEKGKDVELRCDPISGHTALYWYRQSLGQGLEFLIYFQGNSAPDKSGLPSDRFSAERTGGSVSTLTIQRTQQEDSAVYLCASSLEVGLTYNEQFFGPGTRLTVL.

V gene TRBV19 combines with J gene TRBJ1-5; maybe TRBD1 (6 bases). V dropped 1 base and J dropped 6 bases, with 13 bases sitting between them. The germline V gene encodes CDR1 LNHDA and CDR2 SQIVND (reference sequence). The CDR3 totals 15 residues. The CDR3 spells CASSIGGGQGQPQHF. In DNA, the CDR3 is TGTGCCAGTAGTATAGGCGGGGGGCAAGGTCAGCCCCAGCATTTT.

The count of this clonotype is one. The chain recombines TRBV15 with TRBJ2-1; tentative D call: TRBD1 (6 bases). CDR3 length: 15 residues. From germline, CDR1 is LNHNV and CDR2 YYDKDF (reference sequence). Trimming pared 0 bases from V and 3 bases from J, leaving 9 bases between. Written as DNA, the CDR3 is TGTGCCACCAGCAGAGATGGGGGCATCTACAATGAGCAGTTCTTC. Translating it yields CATSRDGGIYNEQFF.